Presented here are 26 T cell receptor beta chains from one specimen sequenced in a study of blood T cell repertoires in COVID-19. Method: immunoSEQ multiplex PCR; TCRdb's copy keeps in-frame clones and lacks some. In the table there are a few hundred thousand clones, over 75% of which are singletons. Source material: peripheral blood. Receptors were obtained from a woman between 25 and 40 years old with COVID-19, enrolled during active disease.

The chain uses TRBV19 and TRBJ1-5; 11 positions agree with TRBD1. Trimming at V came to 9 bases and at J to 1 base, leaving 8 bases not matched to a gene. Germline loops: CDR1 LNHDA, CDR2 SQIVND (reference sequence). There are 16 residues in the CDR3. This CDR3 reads CASRTGGEWSNQPQHF. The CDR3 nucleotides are TGTGCCAGCCGGACAGGGGGCGAGTGGAGCAATCAGCCCCAGCATTTT.

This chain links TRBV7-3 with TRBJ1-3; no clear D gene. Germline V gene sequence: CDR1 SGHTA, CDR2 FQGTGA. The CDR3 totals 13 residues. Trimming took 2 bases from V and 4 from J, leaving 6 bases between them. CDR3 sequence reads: CASSLSGGNTIYF. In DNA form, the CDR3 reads TGTGCCAGCAGCTTATCGGGGGGAAACACCATATATTTT.

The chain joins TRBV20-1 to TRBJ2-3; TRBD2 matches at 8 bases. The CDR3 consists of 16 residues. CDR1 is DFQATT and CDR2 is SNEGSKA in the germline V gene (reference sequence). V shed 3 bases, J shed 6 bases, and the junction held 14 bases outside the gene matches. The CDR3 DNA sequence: TGCAGTGCTAGTATGGCTAGCGGGCCCCGCGGGGATACGCAGTATTTT. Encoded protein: CSASMASGPRGDTQYF.

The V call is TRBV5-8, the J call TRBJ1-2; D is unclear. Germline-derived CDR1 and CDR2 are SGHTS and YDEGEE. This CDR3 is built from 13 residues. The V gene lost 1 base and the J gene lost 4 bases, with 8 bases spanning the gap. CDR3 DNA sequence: TGTGCCAGCAGCTTGTATCCAGGCTATGGCTACACCTTC. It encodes CASSLYPGYGYTF.

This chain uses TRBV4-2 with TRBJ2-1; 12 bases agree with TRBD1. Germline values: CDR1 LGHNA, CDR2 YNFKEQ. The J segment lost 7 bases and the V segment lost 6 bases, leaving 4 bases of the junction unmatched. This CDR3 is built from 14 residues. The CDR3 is CASRPGQGANEQFF. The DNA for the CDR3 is TGTGCCAGCAGGCCGGGACAGGGGGCTAATGAGCAGTTCTTC.

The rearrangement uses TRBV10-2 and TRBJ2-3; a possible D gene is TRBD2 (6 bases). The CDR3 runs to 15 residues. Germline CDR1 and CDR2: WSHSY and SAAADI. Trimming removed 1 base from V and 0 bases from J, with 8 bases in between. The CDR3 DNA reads TGCGCCAGCAGTGAGTGGAGGGGAAGCACAGATACGCAGTATTTT. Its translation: CASSEWRGSTDTQYF.

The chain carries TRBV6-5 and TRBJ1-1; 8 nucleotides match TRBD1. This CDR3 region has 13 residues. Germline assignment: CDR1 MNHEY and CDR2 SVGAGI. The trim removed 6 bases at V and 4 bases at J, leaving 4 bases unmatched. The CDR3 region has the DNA TGTGCCAGCAGGCCTACAGGGGGCACTGAAGCTTTCTTT. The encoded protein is CASRPTGGTEAFF.

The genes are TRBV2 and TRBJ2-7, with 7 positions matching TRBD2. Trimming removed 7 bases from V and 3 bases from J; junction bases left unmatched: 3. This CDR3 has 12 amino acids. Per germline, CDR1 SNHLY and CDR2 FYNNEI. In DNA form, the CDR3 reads TGTGCCAGCAAAGCGGGACGCTACGAGCAGTACTTC. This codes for CASKAGRYEQYF.

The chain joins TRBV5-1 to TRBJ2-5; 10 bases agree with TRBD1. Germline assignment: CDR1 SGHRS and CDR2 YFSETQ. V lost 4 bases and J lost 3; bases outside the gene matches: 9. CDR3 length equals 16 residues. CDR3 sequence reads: CASSPFRTGGKETQYF. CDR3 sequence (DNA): TGCGCCAGCAGCCCCTTTCGGACAGGGGGAAAAGAGACCCAGTACTTC.

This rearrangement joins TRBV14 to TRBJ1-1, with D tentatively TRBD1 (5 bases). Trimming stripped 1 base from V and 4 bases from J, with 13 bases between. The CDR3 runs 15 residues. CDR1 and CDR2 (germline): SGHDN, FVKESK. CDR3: CASSQATGGFTEAFF. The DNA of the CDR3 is TGTGCCAGCAGCCAAGCAACAGGAGGGTTCACTGAAGCTTTCTTT. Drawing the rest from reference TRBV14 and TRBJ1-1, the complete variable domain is EAGVTQFPSHSVIEKGQTVTLRCDPISGHDNLYWYRRVMGKEIKFLLHFVKESKQDESGMPNNRFLAERTGGTYSTLKVQPAELEDSGVYFCASSQATGGFTEAFFGQGTRLTVV.

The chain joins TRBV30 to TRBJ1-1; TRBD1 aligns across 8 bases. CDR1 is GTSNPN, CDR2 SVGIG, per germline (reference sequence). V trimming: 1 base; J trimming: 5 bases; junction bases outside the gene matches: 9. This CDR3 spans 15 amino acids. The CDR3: CAWSGPRTGKTEAFF. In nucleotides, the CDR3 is TGTGCCTGGAGTGGGCCCCGGACAGGGAAGACTGAAGCTTTCTTT. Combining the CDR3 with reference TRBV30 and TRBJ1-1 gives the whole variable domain SQTIHQWPATLVQPVGSPLSLECTVEGTSNPNLYWYRQAAGRGLQLLFYSVGIGQISSEVPQNLSASRPQDRQFILSSKKLLLSDSGFYLCAWSGPRTGKTEAFFGQGTRLTVV.

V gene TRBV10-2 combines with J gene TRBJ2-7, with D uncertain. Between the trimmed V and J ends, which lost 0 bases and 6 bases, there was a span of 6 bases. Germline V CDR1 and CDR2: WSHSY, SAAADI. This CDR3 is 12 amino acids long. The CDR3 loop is CASSESSLEQYF. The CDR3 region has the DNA TGCGCCAGCAGTGAGTCCAGTCTCGAGCAGTACTTC.

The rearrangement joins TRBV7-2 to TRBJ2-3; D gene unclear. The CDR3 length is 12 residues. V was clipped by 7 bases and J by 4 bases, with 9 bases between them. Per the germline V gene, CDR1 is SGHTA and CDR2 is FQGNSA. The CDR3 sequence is CASTQTADTQYF. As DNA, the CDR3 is TGTGCCAGCACCCAAACGGCAGATACGCAGTATTTT.

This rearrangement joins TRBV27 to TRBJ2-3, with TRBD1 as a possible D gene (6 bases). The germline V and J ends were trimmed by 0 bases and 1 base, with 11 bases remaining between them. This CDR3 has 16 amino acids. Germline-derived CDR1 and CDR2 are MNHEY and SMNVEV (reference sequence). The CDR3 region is CASSLSGQGRTDTQYF. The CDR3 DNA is TGTGCCAGCAGTTTATCGGGGCAGGGGCGCACAGATACGCAGTATTTT.

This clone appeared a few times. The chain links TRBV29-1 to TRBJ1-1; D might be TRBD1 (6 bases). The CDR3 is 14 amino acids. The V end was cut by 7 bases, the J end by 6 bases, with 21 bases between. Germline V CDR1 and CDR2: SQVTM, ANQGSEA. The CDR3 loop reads CSAWGTGSTAEAFF. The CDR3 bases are TGCAGCGCTTGGGGCACAGGGTCTACTGCTGAAGCTTTCTTT.

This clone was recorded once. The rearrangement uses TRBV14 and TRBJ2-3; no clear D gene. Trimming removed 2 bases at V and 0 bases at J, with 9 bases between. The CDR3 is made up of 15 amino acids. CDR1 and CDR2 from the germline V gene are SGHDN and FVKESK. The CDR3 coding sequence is TGTGCCAGCAGCCAACTAGGTACTAGCACAGATACGCAGTATTTT. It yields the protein CASSQLGTSTDTQYF.

The CDR3 loop reads CASSPPAGGFNPEQFF. CDR3 DNA sequence: TGTGCCAGCTCACCACCGGCAGGGGGCTTTAACCCTGAGCAGTTCTTC. The rearrangement links TRBV18 to TRBJ2-1, with 8 bases aligning to TRBD1. The germline V gene encodes CDR1 KGHSH and CDR2 LQKENI. The CDR3 contains 16 residues. J was trimmed by 9 bases and V by 0 bases; bases with no gene match: 10.

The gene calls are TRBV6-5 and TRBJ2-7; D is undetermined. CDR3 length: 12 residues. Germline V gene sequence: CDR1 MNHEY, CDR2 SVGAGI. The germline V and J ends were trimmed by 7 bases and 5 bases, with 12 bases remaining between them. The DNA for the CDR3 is TGTGCCAGCAATCCAGGTACCCACGAGCAGTACTTC. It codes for CASNPGTHEQYF.

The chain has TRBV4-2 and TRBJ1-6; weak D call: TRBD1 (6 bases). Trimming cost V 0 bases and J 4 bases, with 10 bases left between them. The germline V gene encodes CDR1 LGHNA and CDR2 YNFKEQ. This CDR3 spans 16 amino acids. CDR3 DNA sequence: TGTGCCAGCAGCCAAGATCCGACAGGATATAATTCACCCCTCCACTTT. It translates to CASSQDPTGYNSPLHF.

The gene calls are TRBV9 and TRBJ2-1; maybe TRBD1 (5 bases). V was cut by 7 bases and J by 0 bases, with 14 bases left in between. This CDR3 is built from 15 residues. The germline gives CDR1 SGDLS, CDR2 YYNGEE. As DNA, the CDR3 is TGTGCCAGCGGTAGGGGCACGCTCTCCTACAATGAGCAGTTCTTC. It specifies CASGRGTLSYNEQFF.

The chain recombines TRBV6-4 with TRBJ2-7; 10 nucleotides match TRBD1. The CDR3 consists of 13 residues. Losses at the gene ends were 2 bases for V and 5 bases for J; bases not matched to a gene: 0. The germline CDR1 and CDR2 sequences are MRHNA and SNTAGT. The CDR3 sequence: CASSDGTGDEQYF. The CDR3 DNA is TGTGCCAGCAGTGACGGGACAGGGGACGAGCAGTACTTC.

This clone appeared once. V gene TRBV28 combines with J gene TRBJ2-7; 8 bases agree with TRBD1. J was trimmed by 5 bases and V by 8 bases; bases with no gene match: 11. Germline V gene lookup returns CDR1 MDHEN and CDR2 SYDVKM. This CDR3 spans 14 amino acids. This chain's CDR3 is CASRKGQVAHEQYF. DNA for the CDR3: TGTGCCAGCCGCAAGGGACAGGTCGCACACGAGCAGTACTTC. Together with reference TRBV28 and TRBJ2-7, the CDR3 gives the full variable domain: DVKVTQSSRYLVKRTGEKVFLECVQDMDHENMFWYRQDPGLGLRLIYFSYDVKMKEKGDIPEGYSVSREKKERFSLILESASTNQTSMYLCASRKGQVAHEQYFGPGTRLTVT.

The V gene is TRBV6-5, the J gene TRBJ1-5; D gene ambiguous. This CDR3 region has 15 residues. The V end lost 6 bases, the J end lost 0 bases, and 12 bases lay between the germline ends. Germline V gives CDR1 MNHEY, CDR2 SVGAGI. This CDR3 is CASRSQPNSNQPQHF. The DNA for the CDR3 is TGTGCCAGCAGATCACAGCCGAATAGCAATCAGCCCCAGCATTTT.

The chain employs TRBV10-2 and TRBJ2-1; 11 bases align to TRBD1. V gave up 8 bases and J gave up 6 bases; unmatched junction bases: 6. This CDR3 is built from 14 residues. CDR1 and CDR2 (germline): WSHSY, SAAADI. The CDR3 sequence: CASQDRGRFNEQFF. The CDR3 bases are TGCGCCAGCCAGGACAGGGGGCGTTTCAATGAGCAGTTCTTC.

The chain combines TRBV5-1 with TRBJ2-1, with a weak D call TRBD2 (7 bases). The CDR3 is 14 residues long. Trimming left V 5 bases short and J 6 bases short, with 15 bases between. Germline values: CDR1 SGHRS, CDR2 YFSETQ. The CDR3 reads CASRLQGGGNEQFF. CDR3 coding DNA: TGCGCCAGCAGACTCCAGGGAGGGGGCAATGAGCAGTTCTTC.

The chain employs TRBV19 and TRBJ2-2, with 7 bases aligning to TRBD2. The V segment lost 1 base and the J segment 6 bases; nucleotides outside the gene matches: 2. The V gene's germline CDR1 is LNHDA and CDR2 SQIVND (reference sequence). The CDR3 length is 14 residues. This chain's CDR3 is CASSIVRGAGELFF. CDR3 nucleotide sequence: TGTGCCAGTAGTATAGTTCGGGGGGCCGGGGAGCTGTTTTTT.